One and the same sample provided the 25 T cell receptor beta chains below, sequenced in a study of brain T cells in children with intractable seizures. The repertoire was sequenced with immunoSEQ multiplex PCR; TCRdb's copy has only in-frame clones and lacks some. The data hold over 20,000 clones, with 94% observed a single time. The input for sequencing was peripheral blood, taken at surgery. These receptors originate from a boy aged 5-17 years with focal cortical dysplasia and intractable seizures.

This clone was detected only a few times. CDR3 nucleotides: TGTGCCAGCAGCGTAGACAGGCTGGAAGATGAGCAGTTCTTC. This sequence encodes CASSVDRLEDEQFF. The gene calls are TRBV9 and TRBJ2-1; TRBD1 is a possible D gene (5 bases). The CDR3 length is 14 residues. CDR1 and CDR2 (germline): SGDLS, YYNGEE. Deletions cut 0 bases from V and 8 bases from J, with 12 bases between.

The V and J genes are TRBV28 and TRBJ1-2; TRBD1 aligns across 7 bases. The V segment lost 6 bases and the J segment 4 bases; nucleotides outside the gene matches: 5. Per the germline V gene, CDR1 is MDHEN and CDR2 is SYDVKM. The CDR3 is made up of 13 amino acids. The CDR3 is CASSPYRGYGYTF. Written as DNA, the CDR3 is TGTGCCAGCAGCCCCTACAGGGGCTATGGCTACACCTTC.

The chain is built from TRBV9 and TRBJ1-4; D is undetermined. Trimming removed 0 bases from V and 7 bases from J, with 13 bases in between. Germline loops: CDR1 SGDLS, CDR2 YYNGEE. The CDR3 sequence is 15 residues long. CDR3 DNA: TGTGCCAGCAGCGTAGTGGACGGGCACGGTGAAAAACTGTTTTTT. It translates to CASSVVDGHGEKLFF.

This chain connects TRBV6-4 to TRBJ1-2, with a weak D call TRBD1 (5 bases). V lost 2 bases and J 4 bases, leaving 11 bases between the germline ends. Germline lookup yields CDR1 MRHNA and CDR2 SNTAGT. The CDR3 runs to 14 residues. CDR3 sequence reads: CASSDGDGSYGYTF. CDR3 coding DNA: TGTGCCAGCAGTGACGGGGACGGGTCCTATGGCTACACCTTC.

This rearrangement joins TRBV5-6 to TRBJ2-3, with D tentatively TRBD1 (6 bases). Per the germline V gene, CDR1 is SGHDT and CDR2 is YYEEEE. Trimming removed 3 bases from V and 2 bases from J, with 10 bases in between. The CDR3 sequence is 14 residues long. The CDR3 sequence: CASSWDTFTDTQYF. DNA for the CDR3: TGTGCCAGCAGCTGGGACACCTTCACAGATACGCAGTATTTT. Filled out from reference TRBV5-6 and TRBJ2-3, the complete variable domain reads DAGVTQSPTHLIKTRGQQVTLRCSPKSGHDTVSWYQQALGQGPQFIFQYYEEEERQRGNFPDRFSGHQFPNYSSELNVNALLLGDSALYLCASSWDTFTDTQYFGPGTRLTVL.

This sequence joins TRBV15 and TRBJ1-1; perhaps TRBD1 as D (6 bases). The germline V and J ends were trimmed by 2 bases and 1 base, with 8 bases remaining between them. Per the germline V gene, CDR1 is LNHNV and CDR2 is YYDKDF (reference sequence). The CDR3 contains 14 residues. The CDR3 nucleotides read TGTGCCACCAGCAGACGGGGGGCGAACACTGAAGCTTTCTTT. Amino acid sequence: CATSRRGANTEAFF.

This chain uses TRBV4-1 with TRBJ1-5; D gene ambiguous. The CDR3 runs to 14 residues. CDR1 is MGHRA and CDR2 is YSYEKL in the germline V gene. V was clipped by 3 bases and J by 1 base, with 7 bases between them. CDR3: CASSHERSNQPQHF. In nucleotides, the CDR3 is TGCGCCAGCAGCCATGAAAGAAGCAATCAGCCCCAGCATTTT.

The chain carries TRBV7-3 and TRBJ2-1; TRBD2 matches at 10 bases. This CDR3 spans 15 amino acids. V lost 3 bases, J lost 4 bases, and 3 bases stayed unmatched. Germline CDR1 reads SGHTA; CDR2 reads FQGTGA. CDR3 region: CASSFEAGGYNEQFF. CDR3 bases: TGTGCCAGCAGCTTTGAAGCGGGAGGGTACAATGAGCAGTTCTTC.

The CDR3 region has the DNA TGTGCCAGCTCACCCGGACAGGGATACACCGGGGAGCTGTTTTTT. This gives the protein CASSPGQGYTGELFF. The genes are TRBV18 and TRBJ2-2; 8 bases are a match to TRBD1. J gave up 3 bases and V 3 bases, and 3 bases lay outside the gene matches. The CDR3 totals 15 residues. Looked up from germline, CDR1 is KGHSH and CDR2 is LQKENI.

The chain uses TRBV5-1 and TRBJ2-3; 8 nucleotides agree with TRBD2. In germline, CDR1 is SGHRS, CDR2 YFSETQ. This CDR3 comprises 19 residues. V shed 4 bases, J shed 0 bases, and the junction held 16 bases outside the gene matches. The CDR3 protein is CASSPWGLRGDTSTDTQYF. CDR3 nucleotide sequence: TGCGCCAGCAGCCCCTGGGGTTTGCGGGGGGACACTAGCACAGATACGCAGTATTTT. Full variable domain (missing parts from reference TRBV5-1 and TRBJ2-3): KAGVTQTPRYLIKTRGQQVTLSCSPISGHRSVSWYQQTPGQGLQFLFEYFSETQRNKGNFPGRFSGRQFSNSRSEMNVSTLELGDSALYLCASSPWGLRGDTSTDTQYFGPGTRLTVL.

The chain recombines TRBV30 with TRBJ2-1, with 7 bases aligning to TRBD2. Germline CDR1 and CDR2: GTSNPN and SVGIG (reference sequence). CDR3 length equals 17 residues. J was trimmed by 0 bases and V by 0 bases; bases with no gene match: 8. The CDR3 nucleotides are TGTGCCTGGAGTGTATTTCTCGGCGGGAGCTCCTACAATGAGCAGTTCTTC. It codes for CAWSVFLGGSSYNEQFF.

The V call is TRBV13, the J call TRBJ2-3; D tentatively reads TRBD1 or TRBD2 (5 bases each). CDR3 length: 13 residues. The V end lost 5 bases, the J end lost 2 bases, and 8 bases lay between the germline ends. CDR1 is PRHDT and CDR2 is FYEKMQ in the germline V gene (reference sequence). Here the CDR3 DNA reads TGTGCCAGCAGCCCAGGGACCACAGATACGCAGTATTTT. Its protein is CASSPGTTDTQYF.

The rearrangement links TRBV7-2 to TRBJ2-3; D is unresolved. This CDR3 comprises 13 residues. Deletions cut 3 bases from V and 2 bases from J, with 6 bases between. Germline V lookup: CDR1 SGHTA, CDR2 FQGNSA. CDR3 bases: TGTGCCAGCAGCTTCCCATACACAGATACGCAGTATTTT. This translates into CASSFPYTDTQYF. Full variable domain (missing parts from reference TRBV7-2 and TRBJ2-3): GAGVSQSPSNKVTEKGKDVELRCDPISGHTALYWYRQSLGQGLEFLIYFQGNSAPDKSGLPSDRFSAERTGGSVSTLTIQRTQQEDSAVYLCASSFPYTDTQYFGPGTRLTVL.

The chain is built from TRBV2 and TRBJ1-2, with 8 bases that match TRBD1. Germline CDR1 SNHLY, CDR2 FYNNEI. Germline trimming cut 6 bases from V and 4 bases from J; bases unmatched to any gene: 13. The CDR3 is 16 amino acids. The CDR3 spells CASRVMPGQEIYGYTF. DNA for the CDR3: TGTGCCAGCAGAGTAATGCCGGGACAGGAGATCTATGGCTACACCTTC.

V is TRBV6-1 and J is TRBJ2-1, with TRBD2 matching over 8 bases. Germline lookup yields CDR1 MNHNS and CDR2 SASEGT. This CDR3 is built from 17 residues. The V and J ends lost 0 bases and 2 bases, in that order; junction bases with no gene match: 6. CDR3 amino acids: CASSEAGGSGTYNEQFF. In DNA, the CDR3 is TGTGCCAGCAGTGAAGCCGGCGGTAGCGGGACCTACAATGAGCAGTTCTTC.

The rearrangement uses TRBV27 and TRBJ1-1, with TRBD1 matching 9 bases. The CDR3 totals 16 residues. Germline V lookup: CDR1 MNHEY, CDR2 SMNVEV (reference sequence). V dropped 4 bases and J dropped 1; count of bases not matched to a gene: 7. This CDR3 is CASSSLPGQGNTEAFF. As DNA, the CDR3 is TGTGCCAGCAGTTCCTTACCGGGACAGGGGAACACTGAAGCTTTCTTT.

V is TRBV1 and J is TRBJ2-7; whether TRBD1, the table's D call, matches the DNA was not checked. TRBV1 is a pseudogene. The CDR3 totals 18 residues. DNA of the CDR3: TGCACCAGCAGCCTACCACAGACAGGGCTACGGGGTCTCTACGAGCAGTACGTC. It encodes CTSSLPQTGLRGLYEQYV.

The J gene is TRBJ1-5, the V gene TRBV19; D unresolved. The CDR3 spans 16 residues. Germline V gene data show CDR1 as LNHDA and CDR2 as SQIVND (reference sequence). V lost 1 base and J 1 base, leaving 11 bases between the germline ends. The CDR3 region is CASSIAKETSNQPQHF. CDR3 bases: TGTGCCAGTAGTATAGCGAAGGAGACCAGCAATCAGCCCCAGCATTTT.

The V and J genes are TRBV15 and TRBJ1-2; tentative D call: TRBD1 (5 bases). CDR1 is LNHNV and CDR2 is YYDKDF in the germline V gene (reference sequence). V was trimmed by 0 bases and J by 6 bases, leaving 14 bases between them. CDR3 size: 15 residues. CDR3 bases: TGTGCCACCAGCAGAGATCCCAGGGCCCACAATGGCTACACCTTC. Its translation is CATSRDPRAHNGYTF.

The rearrangement uses TRBV15 and TRBJ2-5; no firm D call. This CDR3 is 14 amino acids long. Deletions cut 2 bases from V and 4 bases from J, with 11 bases between. CDR1 and CDR2 from the germline V gene are LNHNV and YYDKDF (reference sequence). Here the CDR3 DNA reads TGTGCCACCAGCAGAAATCCAACCATAGAGACCCAGTACTTC. Its translation is CATSRNPTIETQYF.

In this sample, this clone turned up a few times. J is TRBJ2-2 and V is TRBV6-4, with TRBD1 identical over 9 bases. With V trimmed by 5 bases and J by 4 bases, 2 bases remained unmatched. The CDR3 is made up of 14 amino acids. Germline loops: CDR1 MRHNA, CDR2 SNTAGT. CDR3 coding DNA: TGTGCCAGCAGTTTGACAGGGGGCACCGGGGAGCTGTTTTTT. Its protein is CASSLTGGTGELFF.

V gene TRBV28 combines with J gene TRBJ2-2; perhaps TRBD1 as D (6 bases). The CDR3 is 14 amino acids. Germline CDR1 reads MDHEN; CDR2 reads SYDVKM. With 6 bases removed from V and 0 bases from J, the gap between germline ends came to 8 bases. Written as DNA, the CDR3 is TGTGCCAGCAGAAGGACAGCGAACACCGGGGAGCTGTTTTTT. Translating gives CASRRTANTGELFF.

The rearrangement links TRBV4-1 to TRBJ2-7; 7 bases map to TRBD2. This CDR3 contains 15 residues. Trimming took 1 base from V and 2 from J; bases not matched to a gene: 5. Germline values: CDR1 MGHRA, CDR2 YSYEKL. The CDR3 is CASSQVASGPYEQYF. The DNA of the CDR3 is TGCGCCAGCAGCCAAGTGGCTAGCGGACCCTACGAGCAGTACTTC.

The chain is built from TRBV18 and TRBJ2-4; no clear D gene. This CDR3 region has 14 residues. V lost 3 bases and J 11 bases, leaving 17 bases between the germline ends. The germline gives CDR1 KGHSH, CDR2 LQKENI. The CDR3: CASSPVESFNFQYF. The CDR3 DNA follows: TGTGCCAGCTCACCCGTGGAATCCTTTAACTTTCAGTACTTC.

J is TRBJ2-3 and V is TRBV3-1 (or the pseudogene TRBV3-2); D is tentatively TRBD1 or TRBD2 (5 bases each). With 4 bases removed from V and 7 bases from J, the gap between germline ends came to 18 bases. The CDR3 spans 15 residues. The germline CDR1 and CDR2 sequences are LGHDT and YNNKEL (reference sequence). In DNA form, the CDR3 reads TGTGCCAGCAGCCCCCGGGACCGTAGCCCAAATACGCAGTATTTT. Translation gives CASSPRDRSPNTQYF.